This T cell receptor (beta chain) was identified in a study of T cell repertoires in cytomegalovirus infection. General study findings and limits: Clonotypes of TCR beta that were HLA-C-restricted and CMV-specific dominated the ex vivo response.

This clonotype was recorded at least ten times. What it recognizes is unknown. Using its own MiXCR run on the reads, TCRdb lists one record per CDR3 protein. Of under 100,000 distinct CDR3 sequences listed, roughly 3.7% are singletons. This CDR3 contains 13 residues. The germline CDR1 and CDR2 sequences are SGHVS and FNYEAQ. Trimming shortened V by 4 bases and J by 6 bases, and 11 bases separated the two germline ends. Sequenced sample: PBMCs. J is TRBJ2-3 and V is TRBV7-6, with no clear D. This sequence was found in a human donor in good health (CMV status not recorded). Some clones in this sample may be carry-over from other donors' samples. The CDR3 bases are TGTGCCAGCAGCTCAGGAGTGAGTGATACGCAGTATTTT. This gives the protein CASSSGVSDTQYF.